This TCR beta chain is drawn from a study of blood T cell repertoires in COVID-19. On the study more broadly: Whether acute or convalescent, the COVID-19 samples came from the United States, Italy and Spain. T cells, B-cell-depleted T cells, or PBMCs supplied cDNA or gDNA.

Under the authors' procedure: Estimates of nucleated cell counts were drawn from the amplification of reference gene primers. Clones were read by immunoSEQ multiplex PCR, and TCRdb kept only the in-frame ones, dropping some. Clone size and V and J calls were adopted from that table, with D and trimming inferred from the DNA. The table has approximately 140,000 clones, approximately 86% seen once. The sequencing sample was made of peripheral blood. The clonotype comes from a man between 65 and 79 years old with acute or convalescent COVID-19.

CDR3 region: CASSPPTFNGGRYEQYF. The CDR3 nucleotides are TGTGCCAGCAGCCCCCCAACCTTTAACGGGGGACGCTACGAGCAGTACTTC. The chain carries TRBV7-2 and TRBJ2-7, with a tentative D call TRBD2 (6 bases). Germline V gene data show CDR1 as SGHTA and CDR2 as FQGNSA. Deletions cut 5 bases from V and 3 bases from J, with 23 bases between. The CDR3 contains 17 residues.